This T cell receptor beta chain originates from a study of PD-1 blockade in classical Hodgkin lymphoma. Libraries were prepared by immunoSEQ multiplex PCR; TCRdb keeps only in-frame clonotypes and omits some of them. The sample carries 15,000 to 20,000 clones, about 85% recorded once. Germline-derived CDR1 and CDR2 are SQVTM and ANQGSEA. The V and J ends lost 3 bases and 3 bases, in that order; junction bases with no gene match: 4. This CDR3 contains 14 residues. Each of the patients experienced relapse following autologous stem cell transplantation, and their brentuximab vedotin exposure differed. Study-level points and caveats: Reported baseline diversity: healthy donors highest, relapsed/refractory patients lowest.

Note on this clone: Its antigen is not identified.

The specimen comprised peripheral blood mononuclear cells (PBMCs), sampled before the second cycle of nivolumab. This chain links TRBV29-1 with TRBJ2-3; the match to TRBD1 covers 9 bases. The sequence derives from a human donor with classical Hodgkin lymphoma. CDR3 in amino acids: CSVETGGATDTQYF. The CDR3 nucleotides are TGCAGCGTTGAGACAGGGGGTGCTACAGATACGCAGTATTTT.